This paragraph reports one T cell receptor beta chain. This clone was detected only once. Its antigen is not yet known. It has no much larger one-base neighbor in the sample; base qualities were not kept. The data are from a study of cytomegalovirus exposure and HLA in healthy donors (TCRdb year 2017). For the wider study: An earlier analysis of 550 to 700 of the donors reported approximately 300 Gb of sequence data and 120 million or so unique TCR beta sequences from about 180 million T cells. An early release that covered fewer than 800 HLA-typed donors contained approximately 290 gigabases of sequencing data and around 85 million unique TCR sequences. Among the approximately 430 genotyped donors, approximately 77% belonged to the genetic ancestry cluster associated with self-reported Caucasian donors. The study aimed to test whether signatures of past pathogen exposure could be identified by cataloging public T cell receptors. The study profiled the T cell repertoires of under 850 subjects by immunosequencing and related them to cytomegalovirus serostatus. Along with the roughly 670-subject first cohort, a separate validation cohort of around 120 different subjects was used. To predict cytomegalovirus infection status, the study brought together high-throughput TCR immunosequencing, statistical association of individual TCRs with disease status, and machine learning. A later analysis re-analyzed previously published TCR beta repertoires from 660 or so donors and added high-resolution HLA genotyping to study TCR occurrence patterns. The later analysis used no new phenotypic data to find candidate immune exposures, relying instead on TCR beta sequences and their occurrence across donors. An earlier analysis of 500 to 650 of the donors applied high-throughput TCR beta sequencing to assess whether each TCR beta V gene segment acted as functional or pseudogenic. Alongside the repertoire data, information on donor age, sex, ethnicity and CMV serostatus was compiled. In a later genetic analysis, genome-wide SNP genotypes for about three fifths of the roughly 670 donors were used, and that subset was treated as a discovery cohort. Every repertoire in the discovery cohort had been generated on one and the same sequencing platform. Class I and class II HLA loci were covered by the typing at four-digit resolution. The number of typed donors differed by locus: about 629-630 for A, B, C, DRB1 and DQB1; about 520 for DQA1; 606 for DPA1; and some 430 for DPB1. Because of strong linkage in the cohort, four to six DR-DQ haplotypes were treated as single units for association and clustering. Across approximately 400 genotyped donors of the cohort, an average of roughly 250,000 unique TCR beta nucleotide sequences per donor were sequenced, and 15% to 20% of those sequences were non-productive.

The receptor library was made with the immunoSEQ multiplex PCR assay. For the multiplex PCR, a mixture combining 60 forward primers for TCR Vbeta segments and 13 reverse primers for TCR Jbeta segments was used. A multiplex PCR assay on genomic DNA amplified the CDR3 region of rearranged TCR beta genes. Amplified TCR beta libraries were sequenced as 87-base-pair reads on the Illumina HiSeq System. The authors' analysis ran thus. A later analysis counted approximately 76 million unique TCR beta chains across the roughly 700 repertoires, and some 12 million of these chains were shared by at least two donors. Raw reads were error-corrected and collapsed into unique sequences with a nearest-neighbor algorithm that merged closely related sequences to remove PCR and sequencing errors. CDR3 sequences were aligned to IMGT reference sequences to assign V, D and J gene segments. For a sequence to be retained, at least a six-nucleotide match to both a V gene segment and a J gene segment was required. Rearrangements were called productive when the CDR3 lacked stop codons and stayed in frame with V and J; all others were non-productive. Following IMGT convention, CDR3 was defined as the stretch from the second conserved V-encoded cysteine up to the conserved J-encoded phenylalanine. In an earlier analysis of 500 to 650 of the donors, sequences lacking an unambiguous match to a single V gene segment were excluded. An earlier analysis of a few hundred of the donors called V segments functional above 56.7% productive rearrangements and segregating when the between-donor standard deviation exceeded 5%. A statistical classification framework was built for diagnosing cytomegalovirus status from the catalog of TCR beta chain sequences. V and J gene assignment, in a later analysis, came from comparing TCR nucleotide sequences with IMGT/GENE-DB human TR gene sequences. A later analysis assigned CDR3 sequences and most-parsimonious VDJ recombination scenarios with the TCRdist pipeline. In a later analysis, every TCR beta chain was defined by the combination of its CDR3 amino acid sequence and its V-gene family, and reads without a unique V-gene family were dropped. As a way to deal with suspected cross-contamination and a sequencing artifact, a later analysis dropped 640 or so nucleotide sequences that were highly shared and had low generation probability. For each public chain, a later analysis derived a clonal expansion index from normalized ranks of inferred template counts within each repertoire. Generation probabilities in a later analysis came from a VDJ recombination model fitted to out-of-frame rearrangements, and those results were checked against IGoR. Hypergeometric tests were used in a later analysis to score TCR-TCR, TCR-HLA and TCR-CMV co-occurrence, with a repertoire-size bias correction applied to the TCR pairs. In a later analysis, false discovery rates were estimated by permuting HLA or CMV assignments 20 times. In a later analysis, co-occurring TCRs were grouped using DBSCAN, and TCRdist sequence similarity was added for clustering within HLA-allele-positive subsets. Repertoires with fewer than 30,000 or more than 120,000 public chains, plus five repertoires with anomalous nucleotide sharing, were excluded from co-occurrence clustering. Held by TCRdb, this immuneACCESS table contains in-frame sequences only and omits some clones. Under half of the omission traces to an unresolved V gene where checked; the cause of the rest is unknown. The DNA was the basis for D and trimming; V, J and clone size are from that table. Here the sample has fewer than 200,000 clones; 80% occur a single time. The ten biggest clones cover about 4.3% of the sample.

The germline V gene gives CDR1 as SGDLS and CDR2 as YYNGEE. Its CDR3 holds 15 amino acids, cysteine through phenylalanine. Only the CDR3 portion is preserved as DNA: 45 bases, with reading frame beginning at the first base. V is cut by 1 base and J by 1 base, and the space between the germline ends is 11 bases. Study-wide conclusions, independent of this receptor: The earlier analysis of approximately 540 of the donors excluded some 15 rarely observed V segments, including chromosome 9 orphons, because counts were too low. Compared with equally common non-associated chains, HLA-associated TCR beta chains in a later analysis were more clonally expanded and had lower generation probabilities. In an earlier analysis of 587 of the donors, most TCR beta V segments were observed in productive rearrangements about 87% or about 30% of the time, broadly matching IMGT annotations. Linkage disequilibrium might explain the correlated functional status among segregating V segments, but an unknown experimental factor could not be excluded. A later genetic analysis associated a missense DCLRE1C variant with V-gene and J-gene trimming of TCR beta chains, and an independent cohort replicated the association. Most TCR sequences were seen in very few donors, while some public TCRs were found in many individuals. Assigning TCR associations to individual alleles was difficult when HLA alleles, especially DR and DQ, strongly co-occurred. A further reported finding was that TCR beta sequences accurately predicted the HLA-A and HLA-B alleles for most subjects in the first cohort. A few of the identified cytomegalovirus-associated TCR beta chains were confirmed in vitro to be specific for cytomegalovirus antigens. A total of about 180 TCR beta chains were listed by the study as associated with cytomegalovirus. A later analysis associated about 18,000 TCR beta sequences with specific HLA alleles at a false discovery rate of 0.05. For the cohort, immune exposure information was limited to CMV serostatus. According to the authors, the approach could potentially be generalized to other disease states and immunological phenotypes. In a later genetic analysis, fewer N-insertions in productive TCRs were reported among donors in an Asian-associated ancestry cluster than the roughly 670-donor mean. In this cohort, only TCR beta chains were sequenced, and detectable features were limited by the absence of alpha or paired-chain data. In a later analysis, the rate of TCR association differed among HLA loci, with DRB1 alleles having the most associated TCRs and HLA-C alleles having the fewest. The presence/absence analyses assumed that sequencing depth was roughly uniform across donors, and that assumption may not be true. A later analysis found that most CMV-associated TCR beta chains appeared HLA-restricted, with HLA associations seemingly driven largely by CMV exposure. Cytomegalovirus status was reported to be diagnosed by the classifier with high specificity and sensitivity in both the original and validation cohorts. HLA typing was unavailable for some donors at each locus, so association tests used only the typed subset. A later analysis reported that several top co-occurrence clusters appeared linked to parvovirus B19, influenza, CMV and Epstein-Barr virus. The 87-base-pair reads could not distinguish some IMGT-functional V segments, including TRBV6-2 and TRBV6-3, so those segments were excluded. The sequencing pipeline was judged likely to have produced a cluster of highly shared sequence variants as a technical artifact.

The cohort comprised approximately 700 healthy bone marrow donors. At the time of sampling, every cohort member was nominally healthy, though immune exposures that went unrecorded were likely present. The donor tested CMV seropositive and was one of the 289 seropositive cohort members. A peripheral blood sample was provided by each donor, and peripheral blood mononuclear cells were used for TCR beta sequencing. Genomic DNA was extracted from the blood cell samples with the Qiagen DNeasy Blood Extraction Kit. This receptor chain uses TRBV9 and TRBJ1-1; the D gene cannot be named for sure. The sample was PBMCs. The receptor comes from a woman aged 50 to 60 in good health and CMV-seropositive. Here is the DNA: TGTGCCAGCAGCGTAACGAGTCATAAGAACACTGAAGCTTTCTTT. It codes for CASSVTSHKNTEAFF.